This T cell receptor beta chain was obtained from a study of CD8 T cells in Susac syndrome. V lost 3 bases and J lost 10, with 11 bases in between. CDR1 is SGHNT and CDR2 is YYREEE in the germline V gene (reference sequence). This CDR3 spans 12 amino acids. Reverse transcription used roughly 0.5 to 1 ug RNA and random hexamers. Each CDR3 protein gets one entry after TCRdb re-called the immunoSEQ multiplex PCR reads with MiXCR. The top ten hold around 0.15% of the sample, which has more than 200,000 distinct CDR3 sequences, about 94% seen once. The specimen was CD8+ T cells from PBMCs. This receptor was taken from a human donor with multiple sclerosis. This sequence joins TRBV5-4 and TRBJ2-1, with D possibly TRBD2 on 6 matching bases. CDR3 amino acids: CASSSLAAEQFF. CDR3 nucleotide sequence: TGTGCCAGCAGCTCACTAGCTGCCGAGCAGTTCTTC.